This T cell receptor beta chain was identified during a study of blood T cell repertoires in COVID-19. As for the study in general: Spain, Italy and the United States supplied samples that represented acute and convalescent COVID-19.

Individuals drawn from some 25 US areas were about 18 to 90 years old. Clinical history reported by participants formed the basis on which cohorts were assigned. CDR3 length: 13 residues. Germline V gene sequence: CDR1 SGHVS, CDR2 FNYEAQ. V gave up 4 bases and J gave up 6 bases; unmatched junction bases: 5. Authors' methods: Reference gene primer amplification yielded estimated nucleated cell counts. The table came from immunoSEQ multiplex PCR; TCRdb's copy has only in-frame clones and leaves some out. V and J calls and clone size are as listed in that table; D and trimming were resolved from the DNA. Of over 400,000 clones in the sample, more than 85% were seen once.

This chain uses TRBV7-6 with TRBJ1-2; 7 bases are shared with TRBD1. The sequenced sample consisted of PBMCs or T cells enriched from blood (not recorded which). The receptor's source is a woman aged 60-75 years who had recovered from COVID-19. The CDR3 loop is CASSSPTGDGYTF. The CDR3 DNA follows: TGTGCCAGCAGCTCCCCTACAGGGGATGGCTACACCTTC.